These 8 T cell receptor beta chains came from one sample sequenced in a study of beta chain features in type 1 diabetes. Every isolated RNA sample was fully reverse transcribed, so sequencing captured expressed TCRB transcripts. This table comes from immunoSEQ multiplex PCR, and its TCRdb copy is limited to in-frame clones, with some not included. The sample has about 930,000 clones; 15% to 20% are singletons. The sample taken for sequencing was naive CD4+ T cells from blood. These receptors originate from a young woman in good health.

This clone was found a few times. The rearrangement uses TRBV4-3 and TRBJ2-3, with D possibly called TRBD1 or TRBD2 (5 bases each). V lost 6 bases and J 6 bases, leaving 13 bases between the germline ends. CDR1 LGHNA and CDR2 YSLEER come from the germline V gene. The CDR3 contains 13 residues. CDR3 residues: CASSFRRDDTQYF. Written as DNA, the CDR3 is TGCGCCAGCAGTTTTAGACGGGACGATACGCAGTATTTT.

The chain combines TRBV6-6 with TRBJ1-3, with TRBD1 as a possible D gene (5 bases). The CDR3 loop spans 14 amino acids. V was cut by 6 bases and J by 4 bases, with 13 bases left in between. Germline-derived CDR1 and CDR2 are MNHNY and SVGAGI (reference sequence). DNA of the CDR3: TGTGCCAGCAGGGACCGACAGCCAGGAAACACCATATATTTT. This codes for CASRDRQPGNTIYF.

The rearrangement joins TRBV25-1 to TRBJ2-5, with D possibly TRBD2 on 5 matching bases. V lost 5 bases to trimming and J lost 11 bases, with 24 bases between them. The CDR3 length is 15 residues. CDR1 and CDR2 from the germline V gene are MGHDK and SYGVNS. This chain's CDR3 is CASSPVGGRPEEQYF. The CDR3 DNA is TGTGCCAGCAGTCCGGTGGGCGGCCGACCGGAGGAGCAGTACTTC.

The chain combines TRBV28 with TRBJ1-3, with no clear D. The CDR3 contains 13 residues. Trimming left V 5 bases short and J 2 bases short, with 7 bases between. CDR1 MDHEN and CDR2 SYDVKM come from the germline V gene. CDR3 region: CASSVQPGNTIYF. CDR3 coding DNA: TGTGCCAGCAGTGTCCAGCCTGGAAACACCATATATTTT. Full variable domain (missing parts from reference TRBV28 and TRBJ1-3): DVKVTQSSRYLVKRTGEKVFLECVQDMDHENMFWYRQDPGLGLRLIYFSYDVKMKEKGDIPEGYSVSREKKERFSLILESASTNQTSMYLCASSVQPGNTIYFGEGSWLTVV.

The rearrangement uses TRBV7-9 and TRBJ1-2; D not resolved. The CDR3 runs 12 residues. Trimming took 4 bases from V and 8 from J, leaving 11 bases between them. Germline CDR1 and CDR2: SEHNR and FQNEAQ (reference sequence). The CDR3 DNA reads TGTGCCAGCAGCTCCAGTTCTTACGGCTACACCTTC. Its protein is CASSSSSYGYTF.

A few counts support this clone. The DNA of the CDR3 is TGTGCCAGCAGTGCTAGCGGGGCTACGTACTTC. This sequence encodes CASSASGATYF. The chain uses TRBV6-6 and TRBJ2-7; TRBD2 matches 9 bases. The CDR3 is made up of 11 amino acids. V was clipped by 5 bases and J by 12 bases; unmatched bases: 5. Germline assignment: CDR1 MNHNY and CDR2 SVGAGI (reference sequence).

The table lists this clone with a few counts. The chain couples TRBV7-2 to TRBJ2-1; D is undetermined. The V end was cut by 3 bases, the J end by 7 bases, with 13 bases between. The germline V gene has CDR1 SGHTA and CDR2 FQGNSA. The CDR3 contains 14 residues. In DNA, the CDR3 is TGTGCCAGCAGCTTCGGCGGTGGGTGGAATGAGCAGTTCTTC. This sequence encodes CASSFGGGWNEQFF. The full variable domain, in which reference TRBV7-2 and TRBJ2-1 provide the parts outside the CDR3, is GAGVSQSPSNKVTEKGKDVELRCDPISGHTALYWYRQSLGQGLEFLIYFQGNSAPDKSGLPSDRFSAERTGGSVSTLTIQRTQQEDSAVYLCASSFGGGWNEQFFGPGTRLTVL.

This clone was seen a few times. The rearrangement uses TRBV2 and TRBJ2-5, with D perhaps TRBD1 (6 bases). Looked up from germline, CDR1 is SNHLY and CDR2 is FYNNEI. CDR3 size: 16 residues. Trimming cost V 6 bases and J 2 bases, with 19 bases left between them. CDR3 amino acids: CASSRRGWTVQETQYF. The CDR3 DNA follows: TGTGCCAGCAGCCGAAGAGGTTGGACAGTTCAAGAGACCCAGTACTTC.